This T cell receptor (beta chain) derives from a study of response to subunit inactivated influenza vaccine (dated 2018 in TCRdb). General notes on the study: To follow how T cells responded to a trivalent subunit inactivated influenza vaccine, the researchers relied on deep quantitative profiling of the T cell receptor repertoire. The paper's findings and limits, for the study overall: It was suggested by the authors that each seasonal influenza vaccination may recruit only a limited number of new T cells.

Sequences SGHDT (CDR1) and YYEEEE (CDR2) are obtained from the germline V gene. The cysteine opens and the phenylalanine closes a CDR3 of 16 amino acids. CDR3 DNA only is kept here, 48 bases in frame from base 1. The protocol used for the library was RT-PCR. The run used an Illumina HiSeq 2500. Starting from the raw public reads, TCRdb applied fastp trimming at Q25, assembled clones with MiXCR and retained in-frame beta chains. Each record represents a unique CDR3 protein, reported with the most common genes and DNA among its rows. The sample records 860,000 or so distinct CDR3 sequences, 20% to 25% of which are singletons. The ten largest clones add up to roughly 10% of the sample. In the case of this clonotype: No cognate antigen has been identified for it. One end of the junction varies from germline; a read error may be responsible.

Specimen: PBMCs from blood, collected 5 days after vaccination. The receptor was derived from a man aged 45-65 years who received an inactivated influenza vaccine. Donor details come from another sample of the same person, matched by shared clones. The chain was built from TRBV5-6 and TRBJ2-3; TRBD2 matches 8 bases in the middle. CDR3 loop: CASSLFGTSRTDRQYF. The nucleotide sequence is TGTGCCAGCAGCTTGTTCGGGACTAGTCGCACAGATAGGCAGTATTTT.